This TCR beta chain derives from a study of identical twins. Study outcomes and limitations: Out-of-frame alpha sequences shared by twins were enriched for low generation probability. Surplus twin overlap in beta out-of-frame sequences was less pronounced. Fewer insertions characterized abundant cord blood beta clonotypes, whereas memory repertoires showed none.

V was shortened by 7 bases and J by 3 bases, with 16 bases between the two germline ends. Per the germline V gene, CDR1 is SQVTM and CDR2 is ANQGSEA. The CDR3 spans 13 residues. Everyone who donated was a healthy Caucasian. With respect to this clonotype: Its antigen is undetermined.

TCRdb reprocessed the 5' RACE reads with MiXCR, giving one entry per CDR3 protein. The sample yields roughly 1,500,000 distinct CDR3 sequences, less than 35% seen once. The receptor was derived from a newborn girl in good health. The rearrangement uses TRBV29-1 and TRBJ2-7; D is uncertain. The sample consisted of cord blood. CDR3 sequence reads: CSALGRANYEQYF. CDR3 DNA sequence: TGCAGCGCGCTAGGCCGGGCCAACTACGAGCAGTACTTC.